Below are 29 T cell receptor beta chains sequenced from a single sample in a study of graft-versus-host responses after intestinal transplantation. These receptors' antigens are unknown. The method was immunoSEQ multiplex PCR; TCRdb's version includes in-frame clones alone and lacks a portion of them. Found here are tens of thousands of clones, around 90% of them singletons; the top ten hold 2% to 2.5%. The source material was unstimulated CD4+ T cells sorted from spleen or lymph node cells, sampled before transplant. These receptors were collected from a human donor who was the organ donor for an intestinal transplant.

CDR3 residues: CASSLAARGRMGTGELFF. DNA for the CDR3: TGTGCCAGCAGCTTGGCCGCTCGAGGCAGGATGGGCACCGGGGAGCTGTTTTTT. V is TRBV5-4 and J is TRBJ2-2, with D hard to call. Trimming stripped 0 bases from V and 4 bases from J, with 19 bases between. CDR3 length equals 18 residues. The germline V gene encodes CDR1 SGHNT and CDR2 YYREEE (reference sequence). The variable domain in full, completed from reference TRBV5-4 and TRBJ2-2, reads ETGVTQSPTHLIKTRGQQVTLRCSSQSGHNTVSWYQQALGQGPQFIFQYYREEENGRGNFPPRFSGLQFPNYSSELNVNALELDDSALYLCASSLAARGRMGTGELFFGEGSRLTVL.

V is TRBV28 and J is TRBJ1-4; 7 bases fit TRBD1. Germline V gene data show CDR1 as MDHEN and CDR2 as SYDVKM. Losses at the gene ends were 1 base for V and 3 bases for J; bases not matched to a gene: 17. The CDR3 has 20 amino acids. The CDR3 bases are TGTGCCAGCAGTTTATCCGCGATAATACAGGGGTGGACGGCTAATGAAAAACTGTTTTTT. It yields the protein CASSLSAIIQGWTANEKLFF.

The chain combines TRBV5-1 with TRBJ2-5; D possibly corresponds to TRBD1 (5 bases). Trimming took 1 base from V and 10 from J, leaving 20 bases between them. Germline-derived CDR1 and CDR2 are SGHRS and YFSETQ. The CDR3 spans 15 residues. The CDR3 sequence is CASSLPPQGIGDQYF. In nucleotides, the CDR3 is TGCGCCAGCAGCTTGCCCCCCCAGGGAATTGGGGACCAGTACTTC. Drawing the rest from reference TRBV5-1 and TRBJ2-5, the complete variable domain is KAGVTQTPRYLIKTRGQQVTLSCSPISGHRSVSWYQQTPGQGLQFLFEYFSETQRNKGNFPGRFSGRQFSNSRSEMNVSTLELGDSALYLCASSLPPQGIGDQYFGPGTRLLVL.

Written as DNA, the CDR3 is TGTGCCAGTAGTATCGGGGGAACCGACATTCAGTACTTC. Translation: CASSIGGTDIQYF. This rearrangement joins TRBV19 to TRBJ2-4, with a possible D match to TRBD2 (6 bases). Trimming took 3 bases from V and 8 from J, leaving 11 bases between them. Per germline, CDR1 LNHDA and CDR2 SQIVND (reference sequence). The CDR3 extends over 13 amino acids.

This clone was counted a single time. The chain carries TRBV7-2 and TRBJ2-3; D ambiguous. The CDR3 spans 13 residues. V was trimmed by 3 bases and J by 0 bases, leaving 4 bases between them. Germline values: CDR1 SGHTA, CDR2 FQGNSA. The chain's CDR3 is CASSFGSTDTQYF. CDR3 bases: TGTGCCAGCAGCTTTGGTAGCACAGATACGCAGTATTTT.

The chain has TRBV4-1 and TRBJ1-1; D possibly corresponds to TRBD1 (6 bases). V was pared by 0 bases and J by 5 bases, with 13 bases between. Germline V CDR1 and CDR2: MGHRA, YSYEKL. This CDR3 comprises 15 residues. CDR3 loop: CASSQDRGARTEAFF. CDR3 DNA sequence: TGCGCCAGCAGCCAAGATCGGGGGGCGCGAACTGAAGCTTTCTTT.

The V gene is TRBV28, the J gene TRBJ1-4; 8 bases fit TRBD1. Trimming removed 2 bases from V and 6 bases from J; junction bases left unmatched: 8. The CDR3 is 16 amino acids. Germline V gene lookup returns CDR1 MDHEN and CDR2 SYDVKM. This CDR3 reads CASSLANRGIYEKLFF. The DNA of the CDR3 is TGTGCCAGCAGTTTAGCCAACAGGGGGATTTATGAAAAACTGTTTTTT. Complete variable domain (other parts from reference TRBV28 and TRBJ1-4): DVKVTQSSRYLVKRTGEKVFLECVQDMDHENMFWYRQDPGLGLRLIYFSYDVKMKEKGDIPEGYSVSREKKERFSLILESASTNQTSMYLCASSLANRGIYEKLFFGSGTQLSVL.

The DNA for the CDR3 is TGTGCCAGCAGTTCCCCCGGACTTAGCTCTGGAAACACCATATATTTT. Residues: CASSSPGLSSGNTIYF. V usage is TRBV28 and J usage is TRBJ1-3; no clear D. V was shortened by 4 bases and J by 0 bases, with 13 bases between the two germline ends. Germline V gives CDR1 MDHEN, CDR2 SYDVKM. CDR3 length equals 16 residues.

Only one count was recorded for this clone. The chain couples TRBV18 to TRBJ1-5; unclear D gene. Trimming took off 2 bases at V and 5 bases at J, with 7 bases between the two ends. CDR3 length equals 13 residues. Germline V gives CDR1 KGHSH, CDR2 LQKENI. The CDR3 reads CASSPSGDQPQHF. DNA of the CDR3: TGTGCCAGCTCACCAAGCGGGGATCAGCCCCAGCATTTT. The whole variable domain, remainder taken from reference TRBV18 and TRBJ1-5, is NAGVMQNPRHLVRRRGQEARLRCSPMKGHSHVYWYRQLPEEGLKFMVYLQKENIIDESGMPKERFSAEFPKEGPSILRIQQVVRGDSAAYFCASSPSGDQPQHFGDGTRLSIL.

The chain links TRBV7-3 to TRBJ1-1, with D unresolved. The CDR3 has 13 amino acids. V lost 0 bases and J 0 bases, leaving 2 bases between the germline ends. Germline V gives CDR1 SGHTA, CDR2 FQGTGA. The CDR3 is CASSLTMNTEAFF. CDR3 nucleotides: TGTGCCAGCAGCTTAACTATGAACACTGAAGCTTTCTTT.

The gene calls are TRBV9 and TRBJ1-1; D is undetermined. The germline V gene encodes CDR1 SGDLS and CDR2 YYNGEE. CDR3 length equals 13 residues. The ends were cut back, 0 bases at V and 0 bases at J, with 3 bases in the middle. DNA of the CDR3: TGTGCCAGCAGCGTAGACATGAACACTGAAGCTTTCTTT. Protein sequence: CASSVDMNTEAFF.

This clone was seen a single time. The chain links TRBV5-1 to TRBJ1-3, with D possibly being TRBD1 (5 bases). The CDR3 runs to 18 residues. V was trimmed by 2 bases and J by 0 bases, leaving 18 bases between them. Germline CDR1 SGHRS, CDR2 YFSETQ. The CDR3 DNA sequence: TGCGCCAGCAGCTTAATGGGACGACCGTGGAGCTCTGGAAACACCATATATTTT. Protein sequence: CASSLMGRPWSSGNTIYF. The full variable domain, its missing parts supplied by reference TRBV5-1 and TRBJ1-3, is KAGVTQTPRYLIKTRGQQVTLSCSPISGHRSVSWYQQTPGQGLQFLFEYFSETQRNKGNFPGRFSGRQFSNSRSEMNVSTLELGDSALYLCASSLMGRPWSSGNTIYFGEGSWLTVV.

J is TRBJ1-2 and V is TRBV5-6; possible D gene TRBD1, 5 bases. V lost 2 bases, J lost 3 bases, and 14 bases lay in between. Germline V gives CDR1 SGHDT, CDR2 YYEEEE. This CDR3 region has 15 residues. This CDR3 reads CASSFVRADYYGYTF. The CDR3 nucleotides read TGTGCCAGCAGCTTTGTCAGGGCAGACTACTATGGCTACACCTTC.

The count of this clone is one. This chain links TRBV7-2 with TRBJ1-2; no definite D call. CDR3 length equals 14 residues. Trimming pared 0 bases from V and 3 bases from J, leaving 8 bases between. Germline V gives CDR1 SGHTA, CDR2 FQGNSA. The CDR3 region has the DNA TGTGCCAGCAGCTTAGCGGTCAGACACTATGGCTACACCTTC. It is translated as CASSLAVRHYGYTF.

The rearrangement links TRBV7-2 to TRBJ2-7, with D uncertain. The CDR3 consists of 15 residues. The ends were cut back, 2 bases at V and 3 bases at J, with 14 bases in the middle. Germline-derived CDR1 and CDR2 are SGHTA and FQGNSA. CDR3 in DNA: TGTGCCAGCAGCTTATTTTCAGACAAGATCTACGAGCAGTACTTC. This codes for CASSLFSDKIYEQYF.

The rearrangement links TRBV6-5 to TRBJ2-7, with TRBD2 matching over 7 bases. There are 13 residues in the CDR3. The trim removed 2 bases at V and 2 bases at J, leaving 0 bases unmatched. Germline lookup yields CDR1 MNHEY and CDR2 SVGAGI. The DNA of the CDR3 is TGTGCCAGCAGTTACGGGAGGGCCTACGAGCAGTACTTC. Its translation: CASSYGRAYEQYF.

The chain combines TRBV19 with TRBJ1-4, with TRBD1 matching over 10 bases. V was clipped by 6 bases and J by 6 bases; unmatched bases: 1. Per the germline V gene, CDR1 is LNHDA and CDR2 is SQIVND (reference sequence). The CDR3 length is 13 residues. The CDR3 DNA reads TGTGCCAGTAGGGGGACAGGGGATGAAAAACTGTTTTTT. Translated: CASRGTGDEKLFF.

The chain recombines TRBV28 with TRBJ2-7; the D is unclear. The CDR3 sequence is 12 residues long. Germline V CDR1 and CDR2: MDHEN, SYDVKM. The ends were cut back, 10 bases at V and 3 bases at J, with 13 bases in the middle. The CDR3 reads CATRSDGYEQYF. CDR3 sequence (DNA): TGTGCCACACGCTCGGACGGCTACGAGCAGTACTTC.

The chain's CDR3 is CASSPGTVYNEQFF. The DNA of the CDR3 is TGTGCCAGCAGCCCGGGGACAGTTTACAATGAGCAGTTCTTC. This chain links TRBV11-1 with TRBJ2-1, with 7 bases matching TRBD1. The trim removed 5 bases at V and 4 bases at J, leaving 5 bases unmatched. The germline CDR1 and CDR2 sequences are SGHAT and FQDESV (reference sequence). The CDR3 consists of 14 residues. Variable domain in full (rest from reference TRBV11-1 and TRBJ2-1): EAEVAQSPRYKITEKSQAVAFWCDPISGHATLYWYRQILGQGPELLVQFQDESVVDDSQLPKDRFSAERLKGVDSTLKIQPAELGDSAMYLCASSPGTVYNEQFFGPGTRLTVL.

The V and J genes are TRBV5-6 and TRBJ2-7; 11 bases are a match to TRBD2. Germline CDR1 is SGHDT and CDR2 is YYEEEE. The length of the CDR3 is 14 residues. Losses at the gene ends were 4 bases for V and 4 bases for J; bases not matched to a gene: 4. The CDR3 DNA follows: TGTGCCAGCAGCCAGGGACTAGCGGCGTACGAGCAGTACTTC. Residues: CASSQGLAAYEQYF.

This chain uses TRBV6-1 with TRBJ1-2, with D hard to call. Germline V gene sequence: CDR1 MNHNS, CDR2 SASEGT. V gave up 6 bases and J gave up 4 bases, with 15 bases separating them. CDR3 length: 14 amino acids. The CDR3 is CASRQRERLYGYTF. CDR3 sequence (DNA): TGTGCCAGCAGACAAAGGGAGAGACTCTATGGCTACACCTTC.

The V gene is TRBV6-5, the J gene TRBJ2-7, with 11 bases fitting TRBD1. The germline V gene has CDR1 MNHEY and CDR2 SVGAGI. The V segment lost 7 bases and the J segment 4 bases; nucleotides outside the gene matches: 6. CDR3 length equals 14 residues. CDR3 sequence: CASTVGQGAYEQYF. In DNA form, the CDR3 reads TGTGCCAGCACTGTCGGACAGGGGGCTTACGAGCAGTACTTC.

The genes are TRBV14 and TRBJ2-7, with TRBD2 identical over 10 bases. V was clipped by 6 bases and J by 0 bases; unmatched bases: 2. Per the germline V gene, CDR1 is SGHDN and CDR2 is FVKESK. This CDR3 has 14 residues. In DNA form, the CDR3 reads TGTGCCAGCAGATCTAGCGGGAGCTCCTACGAGCAGTACTTC. This sequence encodes CASRSSGSSYEQYF.

The genes are TRBV7-2 and TRBJ1-5; 7 bases align to TRBD1. The germline V gene has CDR1 SGHTA and CDR2 FQGNSA. The CDR3 has 15 amino acids. V gave up 6 bases and J gave up 0 bases; unmatched junction bases: 5. CDR3 region: CASSDTGVSNQPQHF. CDR3 DNA: TGTGCCAGCAGTGACACAGGGGTTAGCAATCAGCCCCAGCATTTT. The whole variable domain, filled in from reference TRBV7-2 and TRBJ1-5, reads GAGVSQSPSNKVTEKGKDVELRCDPISGHTALYWYRQSLGQGLEFLIYFQGNSAPDKSGLPSDRFSAERTGGSVSTLTIQRTQQEDSAVYLCASSDTGVSNQPQHFGDGTRLSIL.

This clone was recorded only once. The CDR3 DNA is TGTGCCAGCAGCGTAGTGGCGGGAGCAGGGACCGGGGAGCTGTTTTTT. Encoded protein: CASSVVAGAGTGELFF. This chain links TRBV9 with TRBJ2-2, with TRBD2 matching over 7 bases. The CDR3 is 16 residues long. J gave up 5 bases and V 0 bases, and 7 bases lay outside the gene matches. The germline V gene has CDR1 SGDLS and CDR2 YYNGEE. Full variable domain (rest looked up from reference TRBV9 and TRBJ2-2): DSGVTQTPKHLITATGQRVTLRCSPRSGDLSVYWYQQSLDQGLQFLIQYYNGEERAKGNILERFSAQQFPDLHSELNLSSLELGDSALYFCASSVVAGAGTGELFFGEGSRLTVL.

This sequence joins TRBV7-9 and TRBJ2-2, with D unresolved. The CDR3 length is 16 residues. Germline V lookup: CDR1 SEHNR, CDR2 FQNEAQ (reference sequence). Trimming took off 6 bases at V and 1 base at J, with 15 bases between the two ends. The DNA of the CDR3 is TGTGCCAGCAGACCCGACCCAAGGGAGAACACCGGGGAGCTGTTTTTT. Its protein is CASRPDPRENTGELFF.

This clone was found a few times. The rearrangement uses TRBV5-1 and TRBJ1-1, with 7 bases identical to TRBD1. The CDR3 spans 15 residues. The germline V gene has CDR1 SGHRS and CDR2 YFSETQ. With 0 bases clipped from V and 5 bases from J, the junction kept 7 bases outside the gene matches. The CDR3 spells CASSLEEGARTEAFF. CDR3 coding DNA: TGCGCCAGCAGCTTGGAGGAGGGGGCGCGGACTGAAGCTTTCTTT.

The rearrangement joins TRBV19 to TRBJ2-7; D gene uncertain. The V gene's germline CDR1 is LNHDA and CDR2 SQIVND (reference sequence). This CDR3 is 16 amino acids long. The germline V and J ends were trimmed by 1 base and 2 bases, with 15 bases remaining between them. The CDR3 region has the DNA TGTGCCAGTAGTATAGCCTCTGTGGGCCTCGCCTACGAGCAGTACTTC. Translation gives CASSIASVGLAYEQYF.

V usage is TRBV11-3 and J usage is TRBJ1-2; a weak D match, TRBD1 (6 bases). The germline gives CDR1 SGHNT, CDR2 YENEEA. Trimming left V 0 bases short and J 4 bases short, with 12 bases between. This CDR3 spans 15 amino acids. This CDR3 is CASSLDPDRPYGYTF. CDR3 sequence (DNA): TGTGCCAGCAGCTTAGACCCGGACAGACCCTATGGCTACACCTTC.